This T cell receptor beta chain was sequenced for a study of OX40 agonist ivuxolimab in advanced cancers. Background on the study: Three patients, one with hepatocellular carcinoma and two with cutaneous melanoma, responded partially.

The method was immunoSEQ multiplex PCR; TCRdb's version includes in-frame clones alone and lacks a portion of them. The profile shows 90,000 to 120,000 clones, under 95% of them singletons. Details on this clone: Other DNA sequences in the sample encode the same CDR3.

In germline, CDR1 is SGHNT, CDR2 YYREEE (reference sequence). The junction had 4 bases not matched to a gene; V was cut back by 1 base and J by 3 bases. This CDR3 region has 16 residues. V usage is TRBV5-4 and J usage is TRBJ2-1; TRBD2 aligns across 10 bases. Here the sequenced sample was CD4+ or CD8+ T cells sorted from blood, taken in a trial of the OX40 agonist ivuxolimab. This sequence was found in an adult with an advanced solid tumor such as melanoma, head and neck, liver or kidney cancer. The CDR3 here is CASSLPSGRGYNEQFF. The CDR3 coding sequence is TGTGCCAGCAGCTTGCCCAGCGGGAGGGGCTACAATGAGCAGTTCTTC.